These 18 T cell receptor beta chains originate from one sample sequenced in a study of post-analysis software for immune sequencing data. The study, taken as a whole, reports: Included in a set of 5 or 6 TRBV segments more frequent in patients than controls were TRBV5-6, TRBV5-1 and TRBV20-1.

The library was made from cDNA and included unique molecular identifiers. TCRdb fed the PCR reads into MiXCR, producing one record per CDR3 protein. This table holds fewer than 900,000 distinct CDR3 sequences, more than 45% found once. The antigens for these receptors are not known. The source material was blood. The receptor source for this set is a girl aged 5-17 years with multiple sclerosis.

The rearrangement links TRBV18 to TRBJ2-3; 8 nucleotides align to TRBD2. The germline V gene encodes CDR1 KGHSH and CDR2 LQKENI. Trimming took 3 bases from V and 6 from J; bases not matched to a gene: 11. The CDR3 is 16 residues long. CDR3 DNA: TGTGCCAGCTCACCGTCGATCGGGACTAGTAGGGATACGCAGTATTTT. It translates to CASSPSIGTSRDTQYF.

The chain has TRBV6-2 or TRBV6-3 and TRBJ2-7; D might be TRBD2 (6 bases). V was trimmed by 5 bases and J by 6 bases, leaving 23 bases between them. The CDR3 length is 16 residues. In germline, CDR1 is MNHEY, CDR2 SVGEGT. CDR3 sequence (DNA): TGTGCCAGCAGTCCCAACCCCGGGACTGACCTCCGCGAGCAGTACTTC. It codes for CASSPNPGTDLREQYF.

CDR3 DNA sequence: TGCAGTGCCCACCGGACTAGCGGGAGGCTAACAGATACGCAGTATTTT. It codes for CSAHRTSGRLTDTQYF. The V call is TRBV20-1, the J call TRBJ2-3; 14 bases line up with TRBD2. This CDR3 is 16 amino acids long. The J segment lost 3 bases and the V segment lost 6 bases, leaving 8 bases of the junction unmatched. Germline CDR1 is DFQATT and CDR2 is SNEGSKA (reference sequence).

V usage is TRBV4-1 and J usage is TRBJ2-5; a possible D gene is TRBD2 (5 bases). The germline V gene encodes CDR1 MGHRA and CDR2 YSYEKL. The CDR3 extends over 12 amino acids. The germline V and J ends were trimmed by 1 base and 11 bases, with 11 bases remaining between them. The CDR3 region has the DNA TGCGCCAGCAGCCAAGGGGTCGGCGGGCAGTACTTC. Its translation is CASSQGVGGQYF.

This CDR3 reads CASSVTGGGYEQYF. The CDR3 DNA is TGTGCCAGCAGTGTAACAGGGGGCGGCTACGAGCAGTACTTC. The chain couples TRBV6-1 to TRBJ2-7; 9 nucleotides line up with TRBD1. The CDR3 contains 14 residues. With 4 bases clipped from V and 3 bases from J, the junction kept 4 bases outside the gene matches. Germline assignment: CDR1 MNHNS and CDR2 SASEGT.

The J gene is TRBJ2-5, the V gene TRBV27; no clear D gene. V gave up 2 bases and J gave up 5 bases, with 15 bases separating them. CDR1 is MNHEY and CDR2 is SMNVEV in the germline V gene (reference sequence). This CDR3 has 15 amino acids. This CDR3 is CASSLQSGYSETQYF. In DNA, the CDR3 is TGTGCCAGCAGTTTACAGTCAGGCTATTCGGAGACCCAGTACTTC.

The rearrangement joins TRBV7-9 to TRBJ2-6, with no clear D. Germline CDR1 and CDR2: SEHNR and FQNEAQ (reference sequence). The CDR3 contains 14 residues. The V end was cut by 2 bases, the J end by 3 bases, with 5 bases between. CDR3 region: CASSLRVGANVLTF. CDR3 DNA: TGTGCCAGCAGCTTAAGGGTTGGGGCCAACGTCCTGACTTTC.

Here the CDR3 DNA reads TGCAGCGTAACGACAGGGACCGAGCAGTACTTC. Translated, it gives CSVTTGTEQYF. The chain has TRBV29-1 and TRBJ2-7; 7 positions match TRBD1. V dropped 6 bases and J dropped 6; count of bases not matched to a gene: 5. In germline, CDR1 is SQVTM, CDR2 ANQGSEA. The CDR3 runs to 11 residues.

This clonotype has a handful of counts. The chain joins TRBV29-1 to TRBJ2-1; 7 bases agree with TRBD2. The CDR3 totals 14 residues. J gave up 3 bases and V 3 bases, and 5 bases lay outside the gene matches. Per germline, CDR1 SQVTM and CDR2 ANQGSEA. DNA for the CDR3: TGCAGCGTTGAGGCTAGCGGAGTCTACAATGAGCAGTTCTTC. It codes for CSVEASGVYNEQFF.

Comments on this clonotype: An end of the junction differs from the germline gene, which may be a read error. V and J are TRBV20-1 and TRBJ2-6; D possibly uses TRBD1 or TRBD2 (5 bases each). The CDR3 has 19 residues. CDR1 DFQATT and CDR2 SNEGSKA come from the germline V gene (reference sequence). The CDR3 bases are TGCAGTGCTAGAGATCAGAGGGTGACGGCCGCCTCTGGGGCCAACGTCCGGACTTTC. Residues: CSARDQRVTAASGANVRTF.

CDR3 protein: CASSQDVGYEQFF. The CDR3 DNA reads TGCGCCAGCAGCCAAGATGTTGGCTATGAGCAGTTCTTC. The chain has TRBV4-3 and TRBJ2-1; D gene ambiguous. CDR3 length: 13 amino acids. Trimming cost V 0 bases and J 8 bases, with 8 bases left between them. CDR1 and CDR2 (germline): LGHNA, YSLEER.

This chain uses TRBV28 with TRBJ1-1; D may be TRBD1 (5 bases). From germline, CDR1 is MDHEN and CDR2 SYDVKM. V was cut by 4 bases and J by 2 bases, with 11 bases left in between. The CDR3 length is 14 residues. The DNA for the CDR3 is TGTGCCAGCAGTTCGGGGGTACCAAACACTGAAGCTTTCTTT. Encoded protein: CASSSGVPNTEAFF. Based on the CDR3 plus reference TRBV28 and TRBJ1-1, the full variable domain is DVKVTQSSRYLVKRTGEKVFLECVQDMDHENMFWYRQDPGLGLRLIYFSYDVKMKEKGDIPEGYSVSREKKERFSLILESASTNQTSMYLCASSSGVPNTEAFFGQGTRLTVV.

The CDR3 DNA follows: TGTGCCAGCAGCTTAGGCCCGACTAGCGGGGTCTACGAGCAGTACTTC. Encoded protein: CASSLGPTSGVYEQYF. The chain uses TRBV7-9 and TRBJ2-7; 11 positions match TRBD2. CDR3 size: 16 residues. The germline V gene has CDR1 SEHNR and CDR2 FQNEAQ (reference sequence). Germline trimming cut 1 base from V and 3 bases from J; bases unmatched to any gene: 5.

This sequence joins TRBV9 and TRBJ2-3; the match to TRBD1 covers 8 bases. The junction had 8 bases not matched to a gene; V was cut back by 4 bases and J by 4 bases. CDR3 size: 15 residues. CDR1 and CDR2 from the germline V gene are SGDLS and YYNGEE. The CDR3 nucleotides read TGTGCCAGCAGCTCACGGACAGGGCCGTCAGATACGCAGTATTTT. Amino acid sequence: CASSSRTGPSDTQYF.

J is TRBJ2-1 and V is TRBV7-8; no clear D. CDR1 and CDR2 from the germline V gene are SGHVS and FQNEAQ. The CDR3 length is 14 residues. Deletions cut 7 bases from V and 3 bases from J, with 13 bases between. In nucleotides, the CDR3 is TGTGCCAGCAACGTCGGACGGCACTACAATGAGCAGTTCTTC. This encodes CASNVGRHYNEQFF.

The table lists this clonotype with a few counts. CDR3 loop: CSALSGSLYEQYF. For the CDR3, the DNA is TGCAGCGCCCTTTCAGGGTCCCTCTACGAGCAGTACTTC. The chain carries TRBV29-1 and TRBJ2-7; TRBD1 might be the D (5 bases). CDR1 SQVTM and CDR2 ANQGSEA come from the germline V gene. Trimming took 7 bases from V and 3 from J, leaving 16 bases between them. The CDR3 covers 13 residues.

The chain links TRBV24-1 to TRBJ2-2; D may match TRBD1 or TRBD2 (6 bases each). This CDR3 region has 13 residues. Between the trimmed V and J ends, which lost 7 bases and 5 bases, there was a span of 10 bases. CDR1 and CDR2 (germline): KGHDR, SFDVKD. CDR3 protein: CATSTGATGELFF. DNA of the CDR3: TGTGCCACCAGCACGGGGGCGACCGGGGAGCTGTTTTTT.

This clonotype showed up just a few times. Germline and junction disagree at one end, which may indicate a read error. The chain couples TRBV2 to TRBJ2-7, with no clear D. Germline lookup yields CDR1 SNHLY and CDR2 FYNNEI. This CDR3 has 14 residues. The CDR3 reads CACSDIDTSYEQYF. CDR3 DNA sequence: TGTGCCTGCAGTGATATTGACACCTCCTACGAGCAGTACTTC.